The 14 T cell receptor beta chains given below trace back to one sample, sequenced in a study of cytomegalovirus exposure and HLA in healthy donors. The PCR employed 60 Vbeta primers together with 13 Jbeta primers. The protocol was immunoSEQ multiplex PCR, while the TCRdb copy is restricted to in-frame clones and leaves out a portion. The repertoire consists of under 120,000 clones, with roughly 69% occurring once and the leading ten covering roughly 2.6%. Sequencing was performed on PBMCs. Receptor source: a man aged 45 to 65 in good health and CMV-seropositive.

The CDR3: CASSLATGLIRQPQHF. CDR3 nucleotide sequence: TGTGCCAGCAGCTTAGCGACGGGACTTATTCGTCAGCCCCAGCATTTT. V is TRBV7-9 and J is TRBJ1-5, with TRBD1 as a possible D gene (5 bases). The CDR3 runs 16 residues. The germline V gene encodes CDR1 SEHNR and CDR2 FQNEAQ (reference sequence). V lost 0 bases and J lost 6, with 15 bases in between.

This clone has just a few counts. The J gene is TRBJ1-2, the V gene TRBV11-2, with 8 bases identical to TRBD1. Germline V gene sequence: CDR1 SGHAT, CDR2 FQNNGV. This CDR3 is built from 16 residues. V shed 0 bases, J shed 4 bases, and the junction held 7 bases outside the gene matches. CDR3 nucleotides: TGTGCCAGCAGCTTAGACTCCGGGACAGGCCCCTATGGCTACACCTTC. Its protein product is CASSLDSGTGPYGYTF.

This clone was detected only once. The V gene is TRBV27, the J gene TRBJ1-4; 9 bases fit TRBD1. J was trimmed by 6 bases and V by 6 bases; bases with no gene match: 8. This CDR3 comprises 15 residues. Germline V lookup: CDR1 MNHEY, CDR2 SMNVEV (reference sequence). The CDR3 reads CASRQRHRGHEKLFF. The CDR3 DNA sequence: TGTGCCAGCAGACAAAGGCACAGGGGGCATGAAAAACTGTTTTTT.

The rearrangement uses TRBV9 and TRBJ2-4, with 13 nucleotides matching TRBD2. Trimming removed 4 bases from V and 4 bases from J; junction bases left unmatched: 17. The length of the CDR3 is 20 residues. CDR1 is SGDLS, CDR2 YYNGEE, per germline. The CDR3 is CASSPLQGLAGVGVKNIQYF. The CDR3 DNA sequence: TGTGCCAGCAGCCCCCTACAAGGACTAGCGGGAGTAGGGGTAAAAAACATTCAGTACTTC.

The chain recombines TRBV6-1 with TRBJ1-3, with D possibly TRBD1 on 6 matching bases. Germline CDR1 is MNHNS and CDR2 is SASEGT. V gave up 5 bases and J gave up 0 bases, with 11 bases separating them. The CDR3 runs 15 residues. CDR3 bases: TGTGCCAGCAGTACTGACAGGCGCTCTGGAAACACCATATATTTT. This encodes CASSTDRRSGNTIYF.

This clone was seen a single time. The chain combines TRBV5-6 with TRBJ1-3; D is perhaps TRBD1 (5 bases). The germline V gene has CDR1 SGHDT and CDR2 YYEEEE. V shed 6 bases and J shed 4 bases, with 11 bases lying between them. The CDR3 is made up of 13 amino acids. DNA for the CDR3: TGTGCCAGCAATGGGGGGGTCGGAAACACCATATATTTT. Amino acid sequence: CASNGGVGNTIYF.

CDR3 sequence: CASITPRTGGEGYTF. CDR3 nucleotides: TGTGCCAGCATCACGCCGCGGACAGGGGGGGAAGGCTACACCTTC. The V call is TRBV2, the J call TRBJ1-2, with 10 bases that match TRBD1. The CDR3 covers 15 residues. V dropped 7 bases and J dropped 8; count of bases not matched to a gene: 13. Germline values: CDR1 SNHLY, CDR2 FYNNEI.

The chain has TRBV5-4 and TRBJ2-1; possibly TRBD1 for D (6 bases). CDR1 and CDR2 (germline): SGHNT, YYREEE (reference sequence). V shed 0 bases and J shed 5 bases, with 15 bases lying between them. The CDR3 is 16 amino acids. CDR3 sequence reads: CASSLVNTGSNNEQFF. The CDR3 nucleotides are TGTGCCAGCAGCTTGGTCAATACAGGGAGTAACAATGAGCAGTTCTTC.

The V gene is TRBV5-4, the J gene TRBJ2-1; 12 bases align to TRBD2. The CDR3 has 17 amino acids. V shed 1 base, J shed 9 bases, and the junction held 11 bases outside the gene matches. Germline CDR1 and CDR2: SGHNT and YYREEE (reference sequence). The CDR3, as DNA: TGTGCCAGCAGCTTGTCCCCCCAGACTAGCGGGAGTGGTGAGCAGTTCTTC. Translating gives CASSLSPQTSGSGEQFF.

This chain links TRBV5-1 with TRBJ2-7; 9 nucleotides align to TRBD1. The CDR3 sequence is 16 residues long. Germline V gene data show CDR1 as SGHRS and CDR2 as YFSETQ. V trimming: 4 bases; J trimming: 3 bases; junction bases outside the gene matches: 11. The CDR3 is CASSLTPPGQGYEQYF. In DNA form, the CDR3 reads TGCGCCAGCAGCCTTACCCCCCCGGGACAGGGCTACGAGCAGTACTTC.

This chain joins TRBV5-5 and TRBJ2-7; 9 positions agree with TRBD1. The junction had 5 bases not matched to a gene; V was cut back by 4 bases and J by 3 bases. Germline values: CDR1 SGHKS, CDR2 YYEKEE (reference sequence). This CDR3 has 14 amino acids. The CDR3, as DNA: TGTGCCAGCAGCCTGGGACAGGGTCTCTACGAGCAGTACTTC. It is translated as CASSLGQGLYEQYF.

This chain links TRBV18 with TRBJ1-5; weak D call: TRBD1 (5 bases). The CDR3 has 17 amino acids. The germline V gene encodes CDR1 KGHSH and CDR2 LQKENI. V dropped 1 base and J dropped 0 bases, with 13 bases sitting between them. The CDR3 loop is CASSPLGGGYSNQPQHF. The CDR3, as DNA: TGTGCCAGCTCACCACTTGGGGGGGGTTATAGCAATCAGCCCCAGCATTTT.

J is TRBJ2-7 and V is TRBV5-4, with TRBD2 matching over 12 bases. The CDR3 contains 16 residues. V was clipped by 0 bases and J by 7 bases; unmatched bases: 8. Germline CDR1 SGHNT, CDR2 YYREEE (reference sequence). The CDR3, as DNA: TGTGCCAGCAGCTTGGGGGGACTAGCGGGTCTCGGGGAGCAGTACTTC. As protein: CASSLGGLAGLGEQYF.

This chain connects TRBV5-1 to TRBJ2-5; TRBD1 might be the D (6 bases). This CDR3 has 14 residues. Germline values: CDR1 SGHRS, CDR2 YFSETQ. Trimming removed 0 bases from V and 6 bases from J, with 12 bases in between. The CDR3 reads CASSLGQGWKTQYF. The DNA of the CDR3 is TGCGCCAGCAGCTTGGGCCAGGGGTGGAAGACCCAGTACTTC.